These 25 T cell receptor beta chains were all obtained from the same sample, sequenced in a study of T-cell reconstitution after alpha-beta-depleted transplantation in children. During its preparation, the TCRbeta library received unique molecular identifiers. TCRdb re-called the PCR reads through MiXCR, storing one row per CDR3 protein. The sample has fewer than 550,000 distinct CDR3 sequences; over 9.5% are singletons. The sequencing here drew on PBMCs, mostly from graft donor cells, taken 180 days after TCRalphabeta/CD19-depleted stem cell transplant. The receptors derive from a female patient between 2 and 15 years old who had a stem cell transplant for aplastic anemia, so the T cells may come from the graft donor.

This clonotype was observed many times. The chain links TRBV20-1 to TRBJ2-5; 7 bases line up with TRBD2. CDR1 DFQATT and CDR2 SNEGSKA come from the germline V gene (reference sequence). The ends lost 6 bases at V and 5 bases at J; junction bases unmatched: 21. CDR3 length: 17 amino acids. CDR3 sequence: CSAIRGASGPAGETQYF. CDR3 DNA sequence: TGCAGTGCGATCCGAGGGGCTAGCGGACCCGCGGGGGAGACCCAGTACTTC.

The table lists this clonotype with many counts. The rearrangement joins TRBV7-6 to TRBJ2-7; 15 nucleotides line up with TRBD2. Losses at the gene ends were 5 bases for V and 10 bases for J; bases not matched to a gene: 9. The length of the CDR3 is 15 residues. The germline V gene encodes CDR1 SGHVS and CDR2 FNYEAQ. The CDR3 loop is CASSPGLAGGPVQYF. The CDR3 DNA follows: TGTGCCAGCAGCCCAGGACTAGCGGGAGGGCCGGTTCAGTACTTC.

This clonotype was counted between two and nine times. The chain uses TRBV30 and TRBJ1-1, with D unclear. Germline-derived CDR1 and CDR2 are GTSNPN and SVGIG (reference sequence). V gave up 4 bases and J gave up 0 bases, with 18 bases separating them. The CDR3 covers 16 residues. In DNA form, the CDR3 reads TGTGCCTGGATTTTAGGCGGGATAAACTTGAACACTGAAGCTTTCTTT. This gives the protein CAWILGGINLNTEAFF.

This clonotype was counted only a few times. The chain uses TRBV11-2 and TRBJ2-1, with TRBD2 matching over 7 bases. V trimming: 0 bases; J trimming: 0 bases; junction bases outside the gene matches: 5. Germline lookup yields CDR1 SGHAT and CDR2 FQNNGV. The CDR3 runs 17 residues. The CDR3: CASSLDLLAASYNEQFF. The CDR3 nucleotides read TGTGCCAGCAGCTTAGATCTTCTAGCGGCCTCCTACAATGAGCAGTTCTTC.

The J gene is TRBJ2-5, the V gene TRBV11-2; D is possibly TRBD2 (5 bases). The CDR3 runs to 15 residues. Trimming shortened V by 2 bases and J by 0 bases, and 10 bases separated the two germline ends. CDR1 and CDR2 (germline): SGHAT, FQNNGV. The CDR3: CASSLRGLYQETQYF. CDR3 DNA sequence: TGTGCCAGCAGCTTACGCGGACTGTACCAAGAGACCCAGTACTTC.

This rearrangement joins TRBV12-5 to TRBJ2-1; D possibly corresponds to TRBD2 (5 bases). Germline CDR1 is LGHNT and CDR2 is FRNRAP. The V and J ends lost 5 bases and 4 bases respectively, with 18 bases between them. The CDR3 has 16 amino acids. The CDR3 nucleotides read TGTGCTAGTGGTGGAAGCGACTATGTCCGATACAATGAGCAGTTCTTC. As protein: CASGGSDYVRYNEQFF.

This clonotype was counted between two and nine times. The chain joins TRBV28 to TRBJ2-7, with D unclear. Trimming removed 9 bases at V and 3 bases at J, with 9 bases between. The CDR3 length is 11 residues. Germline loops: CDR1 MDHEN, CDR2 SYDVKM. DNA of the CDR3: TGTGCCAGTCATGCCAACTACGAGCAGTACTTC. This encodes CASHANYEQYF.

The chain joins TRBV12-3 or TRBV12-4 to TRBJ1-2, with a weak D call TRBD1 (6 bases). V shed 5 bases and J shed 8 bases, with 15 bases lying between them. This CDR3 spans 13 amino acids. This CDR3 is CASSRDRSRGYTF. DNA of the CDR3: TGTGCCAGCAGTCGAGACAGGTCCCGGGGCTACACCTTC.

This clonotype has ten or more counts. The chain recombines TRBV29-1 with TRBJ1-1; perhaps TRBD1 as D (6 bases). The CDR3 contains 13 residues. V was cut by 1 base and J by 4 bases, with 10 bases left in between. Germline lookup yields CDR1 SQVTM and CDR2 ANQGSEA. The CDR3 spells CSVEVRDTTEAFF. The CDR3, as DNA: TGCAGCGTTGAAGTTCGGGACACCACTGAAGCTTTCTTT.

This clonotype was seen only a few times. The chain combines TRBV11-2 with TRBJ2-7; D call uncertain. Trimming took off 2 bases at V and 5 bases at J, with 19 bases between the two ends. The CDR3 covers 16 residues. Germline V CDR1 and CDR2: SGHAT, FQNNGV. CDR3 amino acids: CASSLYLAAPHHEQYF. As DNA, the CDR3 is TGTGCCAGCAGCTTATATCTGGCGGCTCCCCACCACGAGCAGTACTTC.

This clonotype was picked up a small number of times. The chain has TRBV20-1 and TRBJ2-1, with D perhaps TRBD2 (6 bases). Germline V CDR1 and CDR2: DFQATT, SNEGSKA (reference sequence). Trimming removed 4 bases at V and 7 bases at J, with 17 bases between. The CDR3 is 14 residues long. Written as DNA, the CDR3 is TGCAGTGCTATGCGGGAAAGGTACACGAATGAGCAGTTCTTC. Amino acid sequence: CSAMRERYTNEQFF.

As to this clonotype: Just one base apart from a much larger clone, this may be a read error. The chain is built from TRBV12-3 or TRBV12-4 and TRBJ2-7; 11 bases fit TRBD2. V lost 5 bases and J lost 6; bases outside the gene matches: 9. This CDR3 contains 15 residues. CDR3 sequence reads: CASSPNRLAGGEQYF. The DNA for the CDR3 is TGTGCCAGCAGTCCAAACAGGCTAGCGGGAGGCGAGCAGTACTTC.

The rearrangement uses TRBV7-8 and TRBJ2-4; TRBD1 might be the D (6 bases). Trimming shortened V by 3 bases and J by 0 bases, and 24 bases separated the two germline ends. Germline CDR1 SGHVS, CDR2 FQNEAQ. There are 20 residues in the CDR3. CDR3 protein: CASSFLRAGANRVAKNIQYF. CDR3 in DNA: TGTGCCAGCAGCTTCCTGCGGGCGGGCGCGAACAGGGTAGCCAAAAACATTCAGTACTTC.

The rearrangement links TRBV10-3 to TRBJ2-7; no clear D gene. CDR1 and CDR2 from the germline V gene are ENHRY and SYGVKD. The CDR3 loop spans 14 amino acids. Trimming removed 4 bases at V and 0 bases at J, with 10 bases between. CDR3 protein: CAISGSATSYEQYF. The CDR3 bases are TGTGCCATCAGTGGGTCGGCTACCTCCTACGAGCAGTACTTC.

This clonotype was picked up a small number of times. The chain links TRBV5-5 to TRBJ2-7; maybe TRBD1 (5 bases). V gave up 3 bases and J gave up 8 bases, with 15 bases separating them. The length of the CDR3 is 13 residues. Germline V lookup: CDR1 SGHKS, CDR2 YYEKEE (reference sequence). This CDR3 is CASSSIFTGQQYF. CDR3 bases: TGTGCCAGCAGCTCGATATTTACAGGACAGCAGTACTTC. Full variable domain (remainder filled in from reference TRBV5-5 and TRBJ2-7): DAGVTQSPTHLIKTRGQQVTLRCSPISGHKSVSWYQQVLGQGPQFIFQYYEKEERGRGNFPDRFSARQFPNYSSELNVNALLLGDSALYLCASSSIFTGQQYFGPGTRLTVT.

The chain joins TRBV5-4 to TRBJ2-1; 7 bases match TRBD2. The CDR3 is 13 residues long. Germline V gene lookup returns CDR1 SGHNT and CDR2 YYREEE (reference sequence). V shed 5 bases, J shed 11 bases, and the junction held 10 bases outside the gene matches. CDR3 coding DNA: TGTGCCAGCAGTTCCTTCGGACTAGGCAAGCAGTTCTTC. Translated: CASSSFGLGKQFF.

This chain joins TRBV7-9 and TRBJ1-2; 7 bases agree with TRBD1. This CDR3 region has 13 residues. Trimming at V came to 5 bases and at J to 7 bases, leaving 7 bases not matched to a gene. The germline gives CDR1 SEHNR, CDR2 FQNEAQ (reference sequence). CDR3 protein: CASSGGGASGYTF. DNA of the CDR3: TGTGCCAGCAGCGGAGGGGGCGCCTCTGGCTACACCTTC.

There are a few counts of this clonotype. The V gene is TRBV5-1, the J gene TRBJ2-5; TRBD1 aligns across 8 bases. Germline V gives CDR1 SGHRS, CDR2 YFSETQ. CDR3 length: 15 residues. The ends lost 0 bases at V and 5 bases at J; junction bases unmatched: 6. The CDR3 is CASSLGQGSAETQYF. The CDR3 coding sequence is TGCGCCAGCAGCTTGGGACAGGGGAGCGCCGAGACCCAGTACTTC.

This clonotype was seen many times. The gene calls are TRBV6-2 or TRBV6-3 and TRBJ2-5; D tentatively reads TRBD1 or TRBD2 (5 bases each). Germline CDR1 reads MNHEY; CDR2 reads SVGEGT. Trimming pared 7 bases from V and 5 bases from J, leaving 20 bases between. This CDR3 spans 15 amino acids. The CDR3 bases are TGTGCCAGCATCACCAACGGGACCGATCGGGAGACCCAGTACTTC. It encodes CASITNGTDRETQYF.

This clonotype occurred a few times. The J gene is TRBJ2-2, the V gene TRBV7-9; TRBD2 matches 12 bases. This CDR3 is 16 amino acids long. The V gene end was trimmed by 5 bases and the J gene end by 6 bases; junction bases not matched to a gene: 7. CDR1 is SEHNR and CDR2 is FQNEAQ in the germline V gene (reference sequence). This CDR3 is CASSTRTSGKSGELFF. CDR3 DNA: TGTGCCAGCAGCACCCGGACTAGCGGGAAGTCCGGGGAGCTGTTTTTT.

The chain couples TRBV29-1 to TRBJ1-2; D gene ambiguous. This CDR3 has 14 amino acids. V lost 1 base and J lost 4, with 13 bases in between. The V gene's germline CDR1 is SQVTM and CDR2 ANQGSEA. CDR3 region: CSVEGDRGPYGYTF. For the CDR3, the DNA is TGCAGCGTTGAAGGTGATAGAGGACCCTATGGCTACACCTTC.

The V gene is TRBV6-5, the J gene TRBJ2-3; the match to TRBD1 covers 9 bases. V lost 4 bases and J lost 10; bases outside the gene matches: 9. This CDR3 is built from 14 residues. The V gene's germline CDR1 is MNHEY and CDR2 SVGAGI. CDR3 sequence (DNA): TGTGCCAGCAGTTCCGGGACAGGGAGATTTGCGCAGTATTTT. It specifies CASSSGTGRFAQYF.

A few counts support this clonotype. CDR3 nucleotides: TGCGCCAGCAGCAGTCCAAGGTGGCGGGCGCTCTACAATGAGCAGTTCTTC. Translation gives CASSSPRWRALYNEQFF. The V call is TRBV5-1, the J call TRBJ2-1; perhaps TRBD2 as D (5 bases). CDR3 length: 17 residues. Germline-derived CDR1 and CDR2 are SGHRS and YFSETQ. V dropped 4 bases and J dropped 3 bases, with 20 bases sitting between them.

This clonotype has more than one count but fewer than ten. This chain links TRBV24-1 with TRBJ2-5, with TRBD2 matching 9 bases. Germline V gene data show CDR1 as KGHDR and CDR2 as SFDVKD. Trimming cost V 4 bases and J 5 bases; bases outside gene matches: 10. The CDR3 covers 16 residues. As DNA, the CDR3 is TGTGCCACCAGTGAGCCCCAGCGGGGGGCTGAGGAGACCCAGTACTTC. Translation: CATSEPQRGAEETQYF.

V gene TRBV18 combines with J gene TRBJ2-7; 8 bases map to TRBD2. The CDR3 loop spans 15 amino acids. Germline values: CDR1 KGHSH, CDR2 LQKENI. The V and J ends lost 8 bases and 2 bases, in that order; junction bases with no gene match: 11. This CDR3 reads CASVTGHGGAYEQYF. In DNA, the CDR3 is TGTGCCAGCGTCACCGGGCACGGGGGGGCCTACGAGCAGTACTTC.